The clone carrying this T cell receptor (beta chain) came up once. Its antigen remains unidentified. The sample originates from a study of graft-versus-host responses after intestinal transplantation. Sequencing used immunoSEQ multiplex PCR; TCRdb keeps in-frame clones, though not all of them. The table shows tens of thousands of clones, with roughly 94% occurring only once. Per the germline V gene, CDR1 is LNHDA and CDR2 is SQIVND (reference sequence). The CDR3 length is 16 residues. The V gene lost 5 bases and the J gene lost 4 bases, with 17 bases spanning the gap. Study-wide findings and caveats: Allograft graft-versus-host to host-versus-graft clonal ratios ran high in patients with graft-donor T cell macrochimerism.

The V and J genes are TRBV19 and TRBJ2-2; D possibly matches TRBD1 or TRBD2 (5 bases each). The source is a human donor who received an intestinal transplant. The source material was unstimulated CD8+ T cells sorted from spleen or lymph node cells, sampled before intestinal transplant. The CDR3 DNA is TGTGCCAGTAGTCGTTTGGGGGAGCTCTTCACCGGGGAGCTGTTTTTT. Encoded protein: CASSRLGELFTGELFF. Full variable domain (remainder filled in from reference TRBV19 and TRBJ2-2): DGGITQSPKYLFRKEGQNVTLSCEQNLNHDAMYWYRQDPGQGLRLIYYSQIVNDFQKGDIAEGYSVSREKKESFPLTVTSAQKNPTAFYLCASSRLGELFTGELFFGEGSRLTVL.